The T cell receptor beta chain described here comes from a study of shared clonotypes between healthy human individuals. The study, taken as a whole, reports: Among donors, sharing of clonotypes was expected to be affected by sequencing depth. What rarefaction showed was incomplete sorted-subset sequencing despite large depth. Sampling involved blood alone; tissue repertoires likely differ.

Libraries were prepared by immunoSEQ multiplex PCR; TCRdb keeps only in-frame clonotypes and omits some of them. The sample consists of roughly 2,000,000 clones, roughly 95% of them appearing once. Naive CD8 cells, CD45RO-negative and positively selected for CCR7, excluded terminally differentiated effector memory CD45RA+ cells. Turning to this clone: Its antigen is currently unknown.

V gave up 6 bases and J gave up 6 bases, with 11 bases separating them. The CDR3 extends over 13 amino acids. Germline lookup yields CDR1 SGHAT and CDR2 FQNNGV. The chain couples TRBV11-2 to TRBJ2-2; D call uncertain. The TCR sequence derives from a man younger than 35 in good health. Sequenced sample: naive CD8+ T cells sorted from blood. This chain's CDR3 is CASRMTVSGELFF. CDR3 DNA: TGTGCCAGCAGAATGACGGTATCCGGGGAGCTGTTTTTT.